This TCR beta chain was recovered during a study of cytomegalovirus exposure and HLA in healthy donors. Study-wide findings and caveats: An assumption of roughly uniform sequencing depth across donors underlay the presence/absence analyses.

The CDR3 is 14 residues long. Germline V gene lookup returns CDR1 SGHRS and CDR2 YFSETQ. Trimming cost V 2 bases and J 4 bases; bases outside gene matches: 5. Primers included in the PCR were 60 Vbeta and 13 Jbeta primers. Some clones are missing from TCRdb's copy, which holds only in-frame ones; the method was immunoSEQ multiplex PCR. The repertoire includes under 200,000 clones, around 84% of them detected once, and approximately 3% sits in the top ten. On this clone itself: Its antigen is currently unknown.

The chain recombines TRBV5-1 with TRBJ2-7; 8 positions agree with TRBD1. The sequence came from a woman aged 40 to 50 in good health and CMV-seronegative. Sequenced: PBMCs. The CDR3: CASSLPGGGYEQYF. The DNA of the CDR3 is TGCGCCAGCAGCTTACCAGGGGGCGGGTACGAGCAGTACTTC. Full variable domain (remainder filled in from reference TRBV5-1 and TRBJ2-7): KAGVTQTPRYLIKTRGQQVTLSCSPISGHRSVSWYQQTPGQGLQFLFEYFSETQRNKGNFPGRFSGRQFSNSRSEMNVSTLELGDSALYLCASSLPGGGYEQYFGPGTRLTVT.